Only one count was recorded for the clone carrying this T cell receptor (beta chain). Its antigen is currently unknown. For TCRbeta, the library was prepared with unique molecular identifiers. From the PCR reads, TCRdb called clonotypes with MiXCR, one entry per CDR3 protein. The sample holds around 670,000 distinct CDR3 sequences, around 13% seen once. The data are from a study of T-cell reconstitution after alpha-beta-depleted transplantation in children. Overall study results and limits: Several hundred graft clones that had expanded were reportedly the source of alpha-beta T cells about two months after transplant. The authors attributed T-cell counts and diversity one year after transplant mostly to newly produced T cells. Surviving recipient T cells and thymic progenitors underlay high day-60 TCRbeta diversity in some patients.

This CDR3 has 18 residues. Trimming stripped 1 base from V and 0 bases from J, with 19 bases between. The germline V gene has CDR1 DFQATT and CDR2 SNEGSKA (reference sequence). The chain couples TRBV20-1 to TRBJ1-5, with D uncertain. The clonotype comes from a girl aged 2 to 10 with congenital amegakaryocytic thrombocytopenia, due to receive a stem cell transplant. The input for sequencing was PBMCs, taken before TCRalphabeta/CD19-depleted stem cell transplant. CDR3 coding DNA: TGCAGTGCTAGAGTTAGGTCCGTTACAGTCGATAGCAATCAGCCCCAGCATTTT. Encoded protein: CSARVRSVTVDSNQPQHF.